These 6 T cell receptor beta chains originate from one sample sequenced in a study of CD8+ T cells in alopecia areata. Treatment here: oral pan-JAK inhibitor, 5-10 mg twice daily. RNA was isolated and reverse transcribed to cDNA, the sequencing template. This table comes from immunoSEQ multiplex PCR, and its TCRdb copy is limited to in-frame clones, with some not included. The data hold roughly 200,000 clones, with about two fifths observed a single time. Source: CD4+ T cells sorted from blood, taken at approximately week 31, from a patient treated with tofacitinib. The source is a human donor with alopecia areata.

This clone has a handful of counts. The rearrangement joins TRBV14 to TRBJ2-1; no clear D gene. The length of the CDR3 is 14 residues. V was clipped by 4 bases and J by 7 bases, with 14 bases between them. Germline loops: CDR1 SGHDN, CDR2 FVKESK. The CDR3 DNA reads TGTGCCAGCAGCCCCTCCAGGACCCTTAATGAGCAGTTCTTC. This translates into CASSPSRTLNEQFF.

The V gene is TRBV6-1, the J gene TRBJ1-1; D is unclear. The CDR3 is made up of 13 amino acids. V was clipped by 4 bases and J by 0 bases, with 6 bases between them. Germline V CDR1 and CDR2: MNHNS, SASEGT. The CDR3 region is CASSVDMNTEAFF. The CDR3 region has the DNA TGTGCCAGCAGTGTCGACATGAACACTGAAGCTTTCTTT.

A few counts support this clone. This chain joins TRBV19 and TRBJ2-1; no firm D call. Germline assignment: CDR1 LNHDA and CDR2 SQIVND (reference sequence). Trimming removed 4 bases from V and 4 bases from J, with 8 bases in between. The CDR3 has 13 residues. The CDR3 region has the DNA TGTGCCAGTAGTAAAGACCGTTACAATGAGCAGTTCTTC. It specifies CASSKDRYNEQFF.

This sequence joins TRBV30 and TRBJ1-5; a possible D gene is TRBD1 (5 bases). V shed 5 bases and J shed 0 bases, with 11 bases lying between them. CDR3 length equals 14 residues. Looked up from germline, CDR1 is GTSNPN and CDR2 is SVGIG (reference sequence). The CDR3 DNA is TGTGCCTGGGATTCCGGGGCTAGCAATCAGCCCCAGCATTTT. Its protein product is CAWDSGASNQPQHF.

Ten or more counts support this clone. The chain employs TRBV6-6 and TRBJ2-3, with unresolved D. V lost 2 bases to trimming and J lost 4 bases, with 13 bases between them. The CDR3 runs to 15 residues. Germline CDR1 reads MNHNY; CDR2 reads SVGAGI (reference sequence). Written as DNA, the CDR3 is TGTGCCAGCAGTTACAGGAGCGTTCCCCCAGATACGCAGTATTTT. Translation gives CASSYRSVPPDTQYF.

The chain links TRBV4-1 to TRBJ1-4; weak D call: TRBD1 (5 bases). The CDR3 runs 15 residues. V was clipped by 1 base and J by 4 bases, with 10 bases between them. Germline V gene sequence: CDR1 MGHRA, CDR2 YSYEKL. As DNA, the CDR3 is TGCGCCAGCAGCCAAGTGGGACTAAGTAATGAAAAACTGTTTTTT. As protein: CASSQVGLSNEKLFF.